The clone carrying this TCR beta chain was detected only a few times. The antigen remains unidentified. This sample was included in a study of T cell repertoires in cytomegalovirus infection. Study outcomes and limitations: It was HLA-C-restricted CMV-specific TCR beta clonotypes that dominated the response ex vivo.

TCRdb used MiXCR to reprocess the reads, holding one entry per CDR3 protein. The table has a few hundred thousand distinct CDR3 sequences, roughly 43% seen once. The CDR3 totals 17 residues. Germline assignment: CDR1 SGHTA and CDR2 FQGNSA. V was shortened by 5 bases and J by 10 bases, with 27 bases between the two germline ends. This clonotype was sampled from a human donor in good health (CMV status not recorded). Some clones in this sample may be carry-over from other donors' samples. The chain carries TRBV7-2 and TRBJ2-1, with D perhaps given as TRBD1 or TRBD2 (7 bases each). Sequenced material: cultured PBMCs, taken from culture after CMV antigen stimulation. DNA of the CDR3: TGTGCCAGCAGCCCACGGGGGGCGGCGGGAGTCAGGGGGGAGCAGTTCTTC. Its protein is CASSPRGAAGVRGEQFF.